These T cell receptor beta chains were read from a single sample in a study of CD8+CD57+ T cells in acquired aplastic anemia. Via MiXCR, TCRdb re-called the reads, giving one row per CDR3 protein. The sample includes approximately 58,000 distinct CDR3 sequences, 55% to 70% of them seen just once. Sequenced input: sorted CD4+, CD8+, or CD8+CD57+ T cells (not recorded which) from PBMCs. The receptors here all came from a human donor with aplastic anemia. The CDR3 runs from the conserved cysteine through the conserved F or W. The order of the fields is V gene, J gene, clone size, D gene, CDR3 protein, CDR3 DNA. A D gene is named only where the DNA matches it firmly. Not all rows give a size; the values are once, few, many and, for expanded clones, a class.

>TRBV25-1|TRBJ2-3|.|TRBD2
CASSFPGGGADTQYF
TGTGCCAGCAGCTTTCCCGGGGGGGGAGCAGATACGCAGTATTTT
>TRBV2|TRBJ1-3|.|.
CARGDGNSGNTIYF
TGTGCCAGGGGGGACGGGAACTCTGGAAACACCATATATTTT
>TRBV15|TRBJ1-1|.|.
CATSRPRLEAFF
TGTGCCACCAGCAGACCAAGGCTTGAAGCTTTCTTT
>TRBV5-4|TRBJ2-1|few|.
CASSSRGGANNEQFF
TGTGCCAGCAGCTCTAGGGGGGGGGCAAACAATGAGCAGTTCTTC
>TRBV7-8|TRBJ2-5|.|TRBD2
CASSLPWGAGGKETQYF
TGTGCCAGCAGCTTACCCTGGGGAGCGGGGGGGAAAGAGACCCAGTACTTC
>TRBV7-2|TRBJ1-6|once|.
CASSLQGGSPLHF
TGTGCCAGCAGCTTACAGGGCGGCTCACCCCTCCACTTT
>TRBV19|TRBJ2-3|.|.
CASSPVVTDTQYF
TGTGCCAGTAGCCCAGTTGTCACAGATACGCAGTATTTT
>TRBV6-2/TRBV6-3|TRBJ1-1|many|.
CASSYVRQGGLNTEAFF
TGTGCCAGCAGTTACGTTCGCCAGGGTGGGTTGAACACTGAAGCTTTCTTT
>TRBV6-1|TRBJ1-5|many|.
CASSEEGSNQPQHF
TGTGCCAGCAGTGAAGAAGGTAGCAATCAGCCCCAGCATTTT
>TRBV10-3|TRBJ2-5|.|.
CAISEGWVETQYF
TGTGCCATCAGTGAGGGGTGGGTGGAGACCCAGTACTTC
>TRBV11-1|TRBJ2-3|many|.
CASSPDGATRDTQYF
TGTGCCAGCAGCCCCGACGGGGCAACAAGGGATACGCAGTATTTT
>TRBV19|TRBJ1-6|.|.
CASCHSYNSPLHF
TGTGCCAGCTGTCACTCCTATAATTCACCCCTCCACTTT
>TRBV5-6|TRBJ1-2|.|.
CASSRFTDPITYGYTF
TGTGCCAGCTCACGCTTTACGGATCCCATAACCTATGGCTACACCTTC
>TRBV6-2/TRBV6-3|TRBJ2-1|many|TRBD2
CASSYSAGGLLNEQFF
TGTGCCAGCAGTTACTCGGCGGGGGGCCTTCTGAATGAGCAGTTCTTC
>TRBV7-2|TRBJ2-7|.|.
CASSNGREYEQYF
TGTGCCAGCAGCAACGGCAGGGAGTACGAGCAGTACTTC
>TRBV2|TRBJ1-2|.|TRBD1
CASSEFRDRAYGYTF
TGTGCCAGCAGTGAATTTAGGGACAGGGCCTATGGCTACACCTTC
>TRBV7-6|TRBJ2-1|.|TRBD2
CASSLGGGASPRDNEQFF
TGTGCCAGCAGCTTAGGCGGGGGGGCCTCCCCGAGGGACAATGAGCAGTTCTTC
>TRBV4-3|TRBJ1-5|many|.
CASSQDPGNSNQPQHF
TGCGCCAGCAGCCAAGATCCCGGGAATAGCAATCAGCCCCAGCATTTT
>TRBV15|TRBJ1-2|medium-sized|.
CATSRDLLGAYGYTF
TGTGCCACCAGCAGAGATCTTTTAGGGGCATATGGCTACACCTTC
>TRBV12-3/TRBV12-4|TRBJ1-6|.|TRBD1
CASNFGTGSYNSPLHF
TGTGCCAGCAATTTCGGGACAGGGTCCTATAATTCACCCCTCCACTTT
>TRBV2|TRBJ2-5|.|.
CASSPSVGTQYF
TGTGCCAGCAGCCCTAGCGTAGGGACCCAGTACTTC
>TRBV12-3/TRBV12-4|TRBJ1-2|.|.
CASSQTGYGYTF
TGTGCCAGCAGTCAAACGGGGTATGGCTACACCTTC
>TRBV4-1|TRBJ1-2|.|.
CASSPGSFGGGQDGYTF
TGCGCCAGCAGCCCGGGTTCGTTCGGGGGCGGGCAGGATGGCTACACCTTC
>TRBV15|TRBJ1-2|once|.
CATSLSSNGYTF
TGTGCCACCAGCCTGAGTAGTAATGGCTACACCTTC
>TRBV7-6|TRBJ1-2|.|.
CASSLDPDGYTF
TGTGCCAGCAGCTTAGACCCGGATGGCTACACCTTC
>TRBV2|TRBJ1-1|many|.
CASSYGNTEAFF
TGTGCCAGCAGTTACGGGAACACTGAAGCTTTCTTT
>TRBV7-8|TRBJ2-7|.|.
CASSLIRQDEQYF
TGTGCCAGCAGCTTAATTCGACAGGACGAGCAGTACTTC
>TRBV10-3|TRBJ1-1|medium-sized|.
CAISDWGDTEAFF
TGTGCCATCAGTGATTGGGGGGACACTGAAGCTTTCTTT